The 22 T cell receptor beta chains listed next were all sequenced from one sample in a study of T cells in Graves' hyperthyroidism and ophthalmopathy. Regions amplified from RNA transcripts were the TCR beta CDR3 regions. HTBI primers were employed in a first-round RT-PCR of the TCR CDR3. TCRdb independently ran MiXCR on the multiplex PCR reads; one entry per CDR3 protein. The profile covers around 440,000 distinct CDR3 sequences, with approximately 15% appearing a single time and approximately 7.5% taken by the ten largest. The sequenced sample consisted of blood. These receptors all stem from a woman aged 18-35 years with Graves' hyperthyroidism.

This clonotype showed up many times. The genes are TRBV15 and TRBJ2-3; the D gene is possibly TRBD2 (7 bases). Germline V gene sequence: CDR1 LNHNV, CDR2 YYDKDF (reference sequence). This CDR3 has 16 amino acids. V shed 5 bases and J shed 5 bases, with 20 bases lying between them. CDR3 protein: CATSAQNGGAGDTQYF. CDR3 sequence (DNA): TGTGCCACCAGCGCTCAGAATGGGGGGGCGGGAGATACGCAGTATTTT.

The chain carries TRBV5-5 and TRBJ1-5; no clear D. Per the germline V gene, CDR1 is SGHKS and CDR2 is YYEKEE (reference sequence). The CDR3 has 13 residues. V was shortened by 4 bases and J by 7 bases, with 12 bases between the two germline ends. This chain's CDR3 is CASSLVVGQPQHF. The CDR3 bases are TGTGCCAGCAGCCTGGTAGTAGGGCAGCCCCAGCATTTT.

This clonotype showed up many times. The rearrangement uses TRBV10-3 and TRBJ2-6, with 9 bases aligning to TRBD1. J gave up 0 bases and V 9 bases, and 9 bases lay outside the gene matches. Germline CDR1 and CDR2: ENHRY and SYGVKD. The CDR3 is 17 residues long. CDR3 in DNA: TGTGCCATAGGAGGGGGACAGGGAGTCTCTGGGGCCAACGTCCTGACTTTC. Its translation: CAIGGGQGVSGANVLTF.

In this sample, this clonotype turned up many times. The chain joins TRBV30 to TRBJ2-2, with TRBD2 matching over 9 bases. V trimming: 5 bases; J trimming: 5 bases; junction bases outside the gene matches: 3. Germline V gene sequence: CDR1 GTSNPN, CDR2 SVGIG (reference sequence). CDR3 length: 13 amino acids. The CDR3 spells CAWGTSRTGELFF. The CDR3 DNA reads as TGTGCCTGGGGGACTAGCCGGACCGGGGAGCTGTTTTTT. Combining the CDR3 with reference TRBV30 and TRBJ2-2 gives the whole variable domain SQTIHQWPATLVQPVGSPLSLECTVEGTSNPNLYWYRQAAGRGLQLLFYSVGIGQISSEVPQNLSASRPQDRQFILSSKKLLLSDSGFYLCAWGTSRTGELFFGEGSRLTVL.

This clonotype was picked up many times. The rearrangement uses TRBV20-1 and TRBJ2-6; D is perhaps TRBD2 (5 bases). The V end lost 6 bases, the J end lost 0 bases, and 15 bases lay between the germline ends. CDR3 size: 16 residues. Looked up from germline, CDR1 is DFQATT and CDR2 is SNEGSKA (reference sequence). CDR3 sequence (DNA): TGCAGTGCAAGTCTCCGAGGGAACTCTGGGGCCAACGTCCTGACTTTC. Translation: CSASLRGNSGANVLTF.

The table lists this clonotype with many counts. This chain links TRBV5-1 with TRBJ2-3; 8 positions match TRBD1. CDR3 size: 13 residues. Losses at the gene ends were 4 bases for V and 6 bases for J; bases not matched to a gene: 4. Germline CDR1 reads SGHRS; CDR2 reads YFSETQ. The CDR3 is CASSPRGPDTQYF. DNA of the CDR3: TGCGCCAGCAGCCCCAGGGGGCCGGATACGCAGTATTTT.

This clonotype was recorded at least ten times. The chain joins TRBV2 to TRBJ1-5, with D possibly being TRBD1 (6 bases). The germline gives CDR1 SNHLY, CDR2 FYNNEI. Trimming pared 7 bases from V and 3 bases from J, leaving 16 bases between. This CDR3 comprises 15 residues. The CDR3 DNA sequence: TGTGCCAGCAAGGGAACAACAGGGAACAATCAGCCCCAGCATTTT. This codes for CASKGTTGNNQPQHF.

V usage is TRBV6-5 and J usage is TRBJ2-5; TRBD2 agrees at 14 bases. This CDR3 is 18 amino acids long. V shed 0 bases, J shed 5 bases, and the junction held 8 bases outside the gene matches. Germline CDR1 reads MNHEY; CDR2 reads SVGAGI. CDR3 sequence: CASSYSQRLAGGMETQYF. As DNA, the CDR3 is TGTGCCAGCAGTTACTCGCAGCGACTAGCGGGAGGGATGGAGACCCAGTACTTC.

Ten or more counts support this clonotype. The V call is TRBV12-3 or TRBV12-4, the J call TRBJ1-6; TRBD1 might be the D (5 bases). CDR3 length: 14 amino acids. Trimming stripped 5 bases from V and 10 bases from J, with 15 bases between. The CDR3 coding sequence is TGTGCCAGCAGTAGGCCAGGGTGGCGATCACCCCTCCACTTT. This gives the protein CASSRPGWRSPLHF.

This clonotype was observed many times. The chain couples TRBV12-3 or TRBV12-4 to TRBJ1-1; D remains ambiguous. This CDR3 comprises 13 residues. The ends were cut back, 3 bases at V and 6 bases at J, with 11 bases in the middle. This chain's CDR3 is CASSLFAGAEAFF. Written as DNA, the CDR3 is TGTGCCAGCAGTTTGTTTGCAGGAGCTGAAGCTTTCTTT.

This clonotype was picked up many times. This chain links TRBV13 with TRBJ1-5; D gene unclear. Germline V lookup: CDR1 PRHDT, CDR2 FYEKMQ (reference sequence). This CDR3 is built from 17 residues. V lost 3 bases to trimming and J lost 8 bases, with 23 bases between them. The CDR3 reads CASSFTPRGTWVKPQHF. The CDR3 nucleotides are TGTGCCAGCAGCTTCACCCCCCGCGGCACATGGGTTAAGCCCCAGCATTTT.

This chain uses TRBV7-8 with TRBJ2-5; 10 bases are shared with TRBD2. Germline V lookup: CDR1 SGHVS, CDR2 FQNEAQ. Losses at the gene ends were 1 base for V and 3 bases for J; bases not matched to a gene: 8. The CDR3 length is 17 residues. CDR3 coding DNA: TGTGCCAGCAGCTTAGTGCCCCCGGGACTAGCGAAAGAGACCCAGTACTTC. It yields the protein CASSLVPPGLAKETQYF.

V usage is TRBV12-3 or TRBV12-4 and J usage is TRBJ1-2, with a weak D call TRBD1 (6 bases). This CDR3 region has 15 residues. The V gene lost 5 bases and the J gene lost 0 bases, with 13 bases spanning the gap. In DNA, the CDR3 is TGTGCCAGCAGTGGTACAGGGACGACTAACTATGGCTACACCTTC. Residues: CASSGTGTTNYGYTF.

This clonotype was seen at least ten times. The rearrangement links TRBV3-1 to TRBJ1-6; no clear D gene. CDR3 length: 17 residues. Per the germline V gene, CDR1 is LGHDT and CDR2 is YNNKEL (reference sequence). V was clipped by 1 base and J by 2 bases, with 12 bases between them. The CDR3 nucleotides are TGTGCCAGCAGCCAAGGAACGAGGTCCCCCTATAATTCACCCCTCCACTTT. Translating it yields CASSQGTRSPYNSPLHF.

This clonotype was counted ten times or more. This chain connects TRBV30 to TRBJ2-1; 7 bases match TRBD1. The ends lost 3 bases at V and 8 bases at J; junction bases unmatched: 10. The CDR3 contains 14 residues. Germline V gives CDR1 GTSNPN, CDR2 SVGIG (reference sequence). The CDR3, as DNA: TGTGCCTGGAGGGGGGTCAGGGGGAAGCATGAGCAGTTCTTC. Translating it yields CAWRGVRGKHEQFF.

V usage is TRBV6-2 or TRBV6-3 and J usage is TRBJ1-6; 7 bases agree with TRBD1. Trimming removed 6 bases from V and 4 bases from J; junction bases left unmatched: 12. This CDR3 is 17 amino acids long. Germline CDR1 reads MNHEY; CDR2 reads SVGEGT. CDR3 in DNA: TGTGCCAGCAGCCTCCTCAGGGGGACTACTTATAATTCACCCCTCCACTTT. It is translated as CASSLLRGTTYNSPLHF.

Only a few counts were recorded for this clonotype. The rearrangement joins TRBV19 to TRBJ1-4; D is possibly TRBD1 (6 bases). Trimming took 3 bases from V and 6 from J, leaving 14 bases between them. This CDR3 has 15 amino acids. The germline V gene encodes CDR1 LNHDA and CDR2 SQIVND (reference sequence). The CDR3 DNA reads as TGTGCCAGTAGTATGCTCCCAGGGGTGGATGAAAAACTGTTTTTT. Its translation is CASSMLPGVDEKLFF.

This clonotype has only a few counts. DNA of the CDR3: TGTGCCAGCAGCAGAGAGACATATCTCCCCCAGCATTTT. Translated, it gives CASSRETYLPQHF. J is TRBJ1-5 and V is TRBV28; D uncertain. This CDR3 has 13 amino acids. Trimming stripped 6 bases from V and 10 bases from J, with 16 bases between. Germline V gene sequence: CDR1 MDHEN, CDR2 SYDVKM. Full variable domain (remainder filled in from reference TRBV28 and TRBJ1-5): DVKVTQSSRYLVKRTGEKVFLECVQDMDHENMFWYRQDPGLGLRLIYFSYDVKMKEKGDIPEGYSVSREKKERFSLILESASTNQTSMYLCASSRETYLPQHFGDGTRLSIL.

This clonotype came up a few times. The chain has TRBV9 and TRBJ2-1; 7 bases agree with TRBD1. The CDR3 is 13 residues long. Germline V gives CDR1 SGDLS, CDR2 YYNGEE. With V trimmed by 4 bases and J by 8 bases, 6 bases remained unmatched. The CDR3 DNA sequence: TGTGCCAGCAGCTCTCGACAGGGCTATGAGCAGTTCTTC. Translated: CASSSRQGYEQFF.

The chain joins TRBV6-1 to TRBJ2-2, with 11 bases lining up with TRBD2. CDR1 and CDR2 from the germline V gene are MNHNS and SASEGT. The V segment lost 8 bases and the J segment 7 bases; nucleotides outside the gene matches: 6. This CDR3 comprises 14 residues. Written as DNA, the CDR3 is TGTGCCAGCGTAAAAACTAGCGGGGGCGGGGAGCTGTTTTTT. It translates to CASVKTSGGGELFF.

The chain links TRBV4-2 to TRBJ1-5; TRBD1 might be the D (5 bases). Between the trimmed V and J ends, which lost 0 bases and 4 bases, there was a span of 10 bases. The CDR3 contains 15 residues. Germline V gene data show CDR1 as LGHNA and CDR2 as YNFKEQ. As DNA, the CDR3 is TGTGCCAGCAGCCAAGATCTTGCAGGGAATCAGCCCCAGCATTTT. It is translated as CASSQDLAGNQPQHF.

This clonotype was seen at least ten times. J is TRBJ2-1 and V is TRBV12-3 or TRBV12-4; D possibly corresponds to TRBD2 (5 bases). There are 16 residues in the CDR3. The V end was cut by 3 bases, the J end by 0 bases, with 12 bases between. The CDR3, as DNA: TGTGCCAGCAGTTTTAACCCGGGGAGCTCCTACAATGAGCAGTTCTTC. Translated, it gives CASSFNPGSSYNEQFF.